What follows are 7 T cell receptor beta chains derived from one specimen sequenced in a study of cytomegalovirus exposure and HLA in healthy donors. PCR employed 60 Vbeta and 13 Jbeta primers. Libraries were prepared by immunoSEQ multiplex PCR; TCRdb keeps only in-frame clonotypes and omits some of them. This repertoire shows some 120,000 clones, roughly four fifths found once; its top ten account for 3.6%. The sample consisted of PBMCs. All receptors come from a woman in her 40s in good health and CMV-seropositive.

V gene TRBV4-2 combines with J gene TRBJ2-5, with D maybe TRBD2 (6 bases). V shed 0 bases and J shed 1 base, with 15 bases lying between them. The length of the CDR3 is 17 residues. Germline CDR1 is LGHNA and CDR2 is YNFKEQ. The CDR3 bases are TGTGCCAGCAGCCAAGATCCGGTAGTCGGGGGCCAAGAGACCCAGTACTTC. Amino acid sequence: CASSQDPVVGGQETQYF.

J is TRBJ1-2 and V is TRBV7-2; TRBD1 agrees at 8 bases. The CDR3 has 14 amino acids. V lost 1 base to trimming and J lost 8 bases; unmatched junction nucleotides: 6. CDR1 is SGHTA and CDR2 is FQGNSA in the germline V gene. Written as DNA, the CDR3 is TGTGCCAGCAGCTTAGGGCAGGGGGCAGCAGGCTACACCTTC. Protein product: CASSLGQGAAGYTF.

V and J are TRBV19 and TRBJ1-1, with D perhaps TRBD1 (5 bases). The CDR3 spans 14 residues. Germline V gene lookup returns CDR1 LNHDA and CDR2 SQIVND (reference sequence). The V end was cut by 1 base, the J end by 3 bases, with 9 bases between. The CDR3 sequence: CASSIVTGYTEAFF. Written as DNA, the CDR3 is TGTGCCAGTAGTATAGTAACAGGATACACTGAAGCTTTCTTT.

The V and J genes are TRBV5-1 and TRBJ2-2; TRBD2 is a possible D gene (7 bases). This CDR3 is 16 amino acids long. CDR1 and CDR2 (germline): SGHRS, YFSETQ. Trimming removed 3 bases at V and 6 bases at J, with 18 bases between. The CDR3 DNA follows: TGCGCCAGCAGCTGGGTCGGGGGGCAATTGGCCGGGGAGCTGTTTTTT. Protein sequence: CASSWVGGQLAGELFF.

The CDR3 coding sequence is TGTGCCAGCAGGAAGGGACAGGCCTCCTACGAGCAGTACTTC. Translating gives CASRKGQASYEQYF. The chain carries TRBV27 and TRBJ2-7; 8 nucleotides match TRBD1. Germline loops: CDR1 MNHEY, CDR2 SMNVEV (reference sequence). Losses at the gene ends were 6 bases for V and 0 bases for J; bases not matched to a gene: 4. The length of the CDR3 is 14 residues.

The chain is built from TRBV5-1 and TRBJ2-4; no reliable D call. From germline, CDR1 is SGHRS and CDR2 YFSETQ. The CDR3 sequence is 15 residues long. V was cut by 4 bases and J by 0 bases, with 11 bases left in between. The CDR3 sequence is CASSPRPEAKNIQYF. The CDR3 DNA reads TGCGCCAGCAGCCCTAGGCCGGAAGCCAAAAACATTCAGTACTTC.

This chain connects TRBV30 to TRBJ1-1; D is possibly TRBD1 (6 bases). V lost 0 bases to trimming and J lost 5 bases, with 16 bases between them. The CDR3 has 15 residues. Germline V gives CDR1 GTSNPN, CDR2 SVGIG (reference sequence). The CDR3 spells CAWSVNGGGVTEAFF. CDR3 coding DNA: TGTGCCTGGAGTGTAAATGGAGGGGGGGTGACTGAAGCTTTCTTT.